The 28 T cell receptor beta chains below come from one sample, sequenced in a study of blood T cell repertoires in COVID-19 (dated by TCRdb to 2018 to 2021). Receptor amplification or capture employed the immunoSEQ multiplex PCR assay. In its TCRdb copy, this immuneACCESS table keeps in-frame sequences only and misses some clones. Where compared with another copy, unresolved V genes explain less than half of these, and the others have no known cause. The sample table records 150,000 to 200,000 clones; roughly 74% of these occur just once. Approximately 15% of the sample is held by the ten biggest clonotypes. Sample: peripheral blood. These receptors were obtained from a woman over 75 with acute or convalescent COVID-19.

This chain uses TRBV7-9 with TRBJ1-4; 9 bases map to TRBD1. Germline CDR1 SEHNR, CDR2 FQNEAQ (reference sequence). The CDR3 spans 15 residues. V shed 3 bases and J 7 bases; nucleotides not matched to a gene: 6. CDR3 nucleotides: TGTGCCAGCAGCTTGGGACAGGGCGGTGGTGAAAAACTGTTTTTT. Translated, it gives CASSLGQGGGEKLFF.

This clone was recorded only once. The genes are TRBV9 and TRBJ1-5, with 8 bases aligning to TRBD1. The V gene end was trimmed by 2 bases and the J gene end by 3 bases; junction bases not matched to a gene: 13. There are 18 residues in the CDR3. CDR1 and CDR2 (germline): SGDLS, YYNGEE. The CDR3 is CASSVPTGQGTFNQPQHF. CDR3 bases: TGTGCCAGCAGCGTGCCTACCGGACAGGGTACTTTCAATCAGCCCCAGCATTTT.

This rearrangement joins TRBV3-1 (or the pseudogene TRBV3-2) to TRBJ2-7, with 10 bases aligning to TRBD1. The germline V gene has CDR1 LGHDT and CDR2 YNNKEL (reference sequence). The CDR3 runs to 16 residues. Losses at the gene ends were 4 bases for V and 0 bases for J; bases not matched to a gene: 6. The chain's CDR3 is CASSPRGQGNSYEQYF. In DNA form, the CDR3 reads TGTGCCAGCAGCCCCCGGGGACAGGGGAACTCCTACGAGCAGTACTTC.

The CDR3 DNA reads as TGCGCCAGCAGCCTTCTAGCGGTTGGTGCAGATACGCAGTATTTT. Amino acids: CASSLLAVGADTQYF. This chain connects TRBV5-1 to TRBJ2-3, with 7 bases matching TRBD2. This CDR3 spans 15 amino acids. The germline gives CDR1 SGHRS, CDR2 YFSETQ. The V segment lost 4 bases and the J segment 4 bases; nucleotides outside the gene matches: 9. The variable domain in full, with the rest retrieved from reference TRBV5-1 and TRBJ2-3, is KAGVTQTPRYLIKTRGQQVTLSCSPISGHRSVSWYQQTPGQGLQFLFEYFSETQRNKGNFPGRFSGRQFSNSRSEMNVSTLELGDSALYLCASSLLAVGADTQYFGPGTRLTVL.

This sequence joins TRBV18 and TRBJ2-1; D not resolved. This CDR3 is built from 16 residues. Between the trimmed V and J ends, which lost 1 base and 0 bases, there was a span of 10 bases. From germline, CDR1 is KGHSH and CDR2 LQKENI. This CDR3 reads CASSPRTPSSYNEQFF. For the CDR3, the DNA is TGTGCCAGCTCACCACGCACCCCGAGCTCCTACAATGAGCAGTTCTTC.

CDR3 in DNA: TGTGCCAGCACCCTGACAGGGAGCTATGGCTACACCTTC. Translating gives CASTLTGSYGYTF. V is TRBV5-4 and J is TRBJ1-2; 7 positions agree with TRBD1. Germline V CDR1 and CDR2: SGHNT, YYREEE (reference sequence). Unmatched junction bases numbered 6, after V lost 6 bases and J lost 4 bases. This CDR3 spans 13 amino acids.

The sample holds one count of this clone. V is TRBV24-1 and J is TRBJ1-3, with D unclear. The CDR3 runs 16 residues. Looked up from germline, CDR1 is KGHDR and CDR2 is SFDVKD. V gave up 4 bases and J gave up 0 bases, with 12 bases separating them. The CDR3, as DNA: TGTGCCACCAGTGAGGCTGAGGTTTTCTCTGGAAACACCATATATTTT. Its translation: CATSEAEVFSGNTIYF.

The V gene is TRBV7-9, the J gene TRBJ2-1, with 8 bases fitting TRBD2. The CDR3 runs to 15 residues. Germline CDR1 and CDR2: SEHNR and FQNEAQ (reference sequence). The V and J ends lost 4 bases and 5 bases, in that order; junction bases with no gene match: 7. The chain's CDR3 is CASSSPGLVHNEQFF. In DNA, the CDR3 is TGTGCCAGCAGCTCCCCGGGACTAGTACACAATGAGCAGTTCTTC.

The V and J genes are TRBV6-5 and TRBJ1-2, with 9 positions matching TRBD1. The CDR3 sequence is 14 residues long. Trimming took 8 bases from V and 0 from J; bases not matched to a gene: 4. The germline CDR1 and CDR2 sequences are MNHEY and SVGAGI. The CDR3: CASGQGIANYGYTF. CDR3 coding DNA: TGTGCCAGCGGACAGGGGATAGCTAACTATGGCTACACCTTC.

The V call is TRBV5-6, the J call TRBJ1-2; perhaps TRBD1 as D (6 bases). The CDR3 length is 14 residues. CDR1 is SGHDT and CDR2 is YYEEEE in the germline V gene. Trimming left V 0 bases short and J 8 bases short, with 14 bases between. Written as DNA, the CDR3 is TGTGCCAGCAGCTTGGCAGGACAGAATTCAGGCTACACCTTC. As protein: CASSLAGQNSGYTF.

The chain links TRBV5-5 to TRBJ1-4; maybe TRBD1 (6 bases). This CDR3 is built from 16 residues. From germline, CDR1 is SGHKS and CDR2 YYEKEE (reference sequence). The germline V and J ends were trimmed by 4 bases and 4 bases, with 17 bases remaining between them. CDR3 coding DNA: TGTGCCAGCAGCCCCACTCCCAGGGGCCTTAATGAAAAACTGTTTTTT. Its protein product is CASSPTPRGLNEKLFF.

V is TRBV28 and J is TRBJ2-7, with a weak D call TRBD2 (6 bases). Germline-derived CDR1 and CDR2 are MDHEN and SYDVKM. V lost 5 bases and J 4 bases, leaving 9 bases between the germline ends. The CDR3 length is 12 residues. Here the CDR3 DNA reads TGTGCCAGCAGTCGCGGGGATTACGAGCAGTACTTC. This encodes CASSRGDYEQYF.

This chain connects TRBV4-1 to TRBJ1-4; a possible D gene is TRBD1 (5 bases). The germline gives CDR1 MGHRA, CDR2 YSYEKL. Trimming pared 4 bases from V and 6 bases from J, leaving 15 bases between. The CDR3 spans 15 residues. The CDR3 region is CASSLAGLSHEKLFF. As DNA, the CDR3 is TGCGCCAGCAGCCTAGCAGGGCTGTCTCATGAAAAACTGTTTTTT.

This chain connects TRBV28 to TRBJ1-2; 8 positions agree with TRBD1. This CDR3 contains 14 residues. Trimming at V came to 4 bases and at J to 2 bases, leaving 3 bases not matched to a gene. The germline gives CDR1 MDHEN, CDR2 SYDVKM. The CDR3 bases are TGTGCCAGCAGTTGGACAGGGCCGAACTATGGCTACACCTTC. It is translated as CASSWTGPNYGYTF.

The chain links TRBV4-1 to TRBJ2-5; TRBD1 aligns across 7 bases. This CDR3 comprises 15 residues. J was trimmed by 3 bases and V by 3 bases; bases with no gene match: 7. CDR1 is MGHRA and CDR2 is YSYEKL in the germline V gene. The CDR3 DNA reads as TGCGCCAGCAGCCATTCTCCTGACAGGGAAGAGACCCAGTACTTC. Residues: CASSHSPDREETQYF.

This clone was counted only a few times. The chain recombines TRBV5-4 with TRBJ1-1; maybe TRBD1 (6 bases). V gave up 4 bases and J gave up 1 base, with 11 bases separating them. Germline CDR1 is SGHNT and CDR2 is YYREEE (reference sequence). This CDR3 is built from 14 residues. The CDR3 region is CASSLDSKNTEAFF. The CDR3 DNA reads as TGTGCCAGCAGCCTGGACAGTAAGAACACTGAAGCTTTCTTT. Drawing the rest from reference TRBV5-4 and TRBJ1-1, the complete variable domain is ETGVTQSPTHLIKTRGQQVTLRCSSQSGHNTVSWYQQALGQGPQFIFQYYREEENGRGNFPPRFSGLQFPNYSSELNVNALELDDSALYLCASSLDSKNTEAFFGQGTRLTVV.

This clone came up a few times. J is TRBJ2-5 and V is TRBV20-1; 7 bases align to TRBD1. V gave up 3 bases and J gave up 2 bases; unmatched junction bases: 6. The CDR3 has 14 residues. The germline V gene encodes CDR1 DFQATT and CDR2 SNEGSKA (reference sequence). The CDR3 protein is CSASRGQIQETQYF. DNA for the CDR3: TGCAGTGCTAGTAGGGGACAGATACAAGAGACCCAGTACTTC.

The gene calls are TRBV15 and TRBJ1-3, with D possibly being TRBD1 (6 bases). This CDR3 contains 15 residues. Germline values: CDR1 LNHNV, CDR2 YYDKDF (reference sequence). V lost 2 bases to trimming and J lost 2 bases, with 10 bases between them. CDR3 DNA sequence: TGTGCCACCAGCAGAACACAGGGCCCTGGAAACACCATATATTTT. Amino acids: CATSRTQGPGNTIYF.

This clone was recorded a few times. V gene TRBV19 combines with J gene TRBJ2-7; 9 nucleotides match TRBD1. CDR1 is LNHDA and CDR2 is SQIVND in the germline V gene (reference sequence). The CDR3 has 15 residues. V was clipped by 1 base and J by 5 bases; unmatched bases: 6. CDR3 region: CASSIAGQGGNEQYF. Written as DNA, the CDR3 is TGTGCCAGTAGTATAGCGGGACAGGGAGGCAACGAGCAGTACTTC.

The chain carries TRBV6-5 and TRBJ1-1; TRBD1 is a possible D gene (6 bases). Per the germline V gene, CDR1 is MNHEY and CDR2 is SVGAGI. The CDR3 consists of 15 residues. Deletions cut 7 bases from V and 2 bases from J, with 17 bases between. CDR3 bases: TGTGCCAGCACCCCGGCGGCGGGGGCCAACACTGAAGCTTTCTTT. It translates to CASTPAAGANTEAFF.

The CDR3 coding sequence is TGTGCCAGTAGTATCAGTTACATTCAGTACTTC. Amino acids: CASSISYIQYF. The chain combines TRBV19 with TRBJ2-4; D unclear. V was cut by 3 bases and J by 8 bases, with 5 bases left in between. The CDR3 runs 11 residues. Germline CDR1 LNHDA, CDR2 SQIVND (reference sequence).

The chain has TRBV5-5 and TRBJ2-1; 7 nucleotides agree with TRBD2. This CDR3 comprises 15 residues. With 0 bases clipped from V and 7 bases from J, the junction kept 7 bases outside the gene matches. Germline CDR1 reads SGHKS; CDR2 reads YYEKEE (reference sequence). The CDR3 protein is CASSLGGRAANEQFF. Here the CDR3 DNA reads TGTGCCAGCAGCTTGGGAGGGAGGGCCGCGAATGAGCAGTTCTTC.

This sequence joins TRBV3-1 (or the pseudogene TRBV3-2) and TRBJ1-1; a weak D match, TRBD1 (5 bases). Germline V lookup: CDR1 LGHDT, CDR2 YNNKEL (reference sequence). The V gene lost 8 bases and the J gene lost 5 bases, with 15 bases spanning the gap. The CDR3 covers 13 residues. CDR3 in amino acids: CASGHPGRTEAFF. The CDR3, as DNA: TGTGCCAGCGGACATCCCGGCAGGACTGAAGCTTTCTTT.

The chain employs TRBV2 and TRBJ1-3; tentative D call: TRBD1 (6 bases). There are 17 residues in the CDR3. Germline CDR1 and CDR2: SNHLY and FYNNEI. The germline V and J ends were trimmed by 4 bases and 0 bases, with 16 bases remaining between them. The CDR3 reads CASSGLFGQRSGNTIYF. The CDR3 bases are TGTGCCAGCAGTGGACTCTTTGGACAGCGCTCTGGAAACACCATATATTTT.

This chain joins TRBV6-5 and TRBJ2-7; D possibly corresponds to TRBD1 (6 bases). The CDR3 covers 14 residues. Trimming stripped 10 bases from V and 0 bases from J, with 16 bases between. The germline V gene has CDR1 MNHEY and CDR2 SVGAGI. The CDR3 DNA reads as TGTGCCATCGAGAGGGGGTCTTACTCCTACGAGCAGTACTTC. Its protein is CAIERGSYSYEQYF.

This rearrangement joins TRBV5-1 to TRBJ2-7, with TRBD1 identical over 8 bases. The CDR3 runs to 15 residues. V shed 3 bases and J 1 base; nucleotides not matched to a gene: 6. Germline V CDR1 and CDR2: SGHRS, YFSETQ. The CDR3 spells CASSSNRGFSYEQYF. In nucleotides, the CDR3 is TGCGCCAGCAGCTCAAACAGGGGGTTTTCCTACGAGCAGTACTTC.

V and J are TRBV6-4 and TRBJ2-1; TRBD2 might be the D (5 bases). Germline loops: CDR1 MRHNA, CDR2 SNTAGT. The CDR3 has 14 residues. The V end lost 1 base, the J end lost 7 bases, and 11 bases lay between the germline ends. For the CDR3, the DNA is TGTGCCAGCAGTGACTTAGCGTTTCAGAATGAGCAGTTCTTC. Translated: CASSDLAFQNEQFF.

The chain employs TRBV11-2 and TRBJ2-2; 13 bases match TRBD2. Germline loops: CDR1 SGHAT, CDR2 FQNNGV. This CDR3 spans 16 amino acids. V lost 2 bases, J lost 6 bases, and 3 bases stayed unmatched. DNA for the CDR3: TGTGCCAGCAGCTTAACTAGCGGGGGGGCCCCCGGGGAGCTGTTTTTT. Translating it yields CASSLTSGGAPGELFF.